This paragraph reports one T cell receptor beta chain. No antigen is known for it. The record originates from a study of graft-versus-host responses after intestinal transplantation. Background on the study: Recipients got multivisceral, liver-intestinal, or isolated intestinal transplants. Every transplant recipient was induced with anti-thymocyte globulin, then maintained on tacrolimus and steroids for about 3 years.

Study-level findings and limits: Graft-donor T cell macrochimerism in patients accompanied high graft-versus-host to host-versus-graft clonal ratios in allografts.

Clones were read by immunoSEQ multiplex PCR, and TCRdb kept only the in-frame ones, dropping some. There are approximately 75,000 clones in the sample; approximately 94% occur only once, and approximately 0.5% lies in the top ten. CDR3 length equals 15 residues. Trimming took 6 bases from V and 0 from J, leaving 15 bases between them. CDR1 MNHEY and CDR2 SMNVEV come from the germline V gene (reference sequence). V is TRBV27 and J is TRBJ2-7, with D possibly being TRBD1 (5 bases). The clonotype was recovered from a human donor who received an intestinal transplant. Sample: unstimulated CD8+ T cells sorted from spleen or lymph node cells, taken before intestinal transplant. The CDR3 loop is CASSPQGLSSYEQYF. In DNA, the CDR3 is TGTGCCAGCAGCCCCCAGGGATTGAGCTCCTACGAGCAGTACTTC.